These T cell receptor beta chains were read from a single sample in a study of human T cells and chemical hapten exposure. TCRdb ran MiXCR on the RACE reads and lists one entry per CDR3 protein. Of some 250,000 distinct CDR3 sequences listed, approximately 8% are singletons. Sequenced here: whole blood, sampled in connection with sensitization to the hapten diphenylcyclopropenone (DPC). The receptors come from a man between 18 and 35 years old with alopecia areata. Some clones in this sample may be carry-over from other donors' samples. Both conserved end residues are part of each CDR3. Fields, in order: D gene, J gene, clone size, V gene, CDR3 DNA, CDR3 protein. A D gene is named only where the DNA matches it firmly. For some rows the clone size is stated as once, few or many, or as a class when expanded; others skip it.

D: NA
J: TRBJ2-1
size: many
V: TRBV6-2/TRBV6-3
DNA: TGTGCCAGCAGTTACTCATCCCGGAATCATGCCAATGAGCAGTTCTTC
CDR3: CASSYSSRNHANEQFF

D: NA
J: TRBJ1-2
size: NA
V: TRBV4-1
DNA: TGCGCCAGCAGCCAAGCGTATGGGCAGGGCTCCCCCCACTATGGCTACACCTTC
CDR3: CASSQAYGQGSPHYGYTF

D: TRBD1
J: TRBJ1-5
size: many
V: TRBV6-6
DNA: TGTGCCAGCAGGGACGGACAGGGCGGTCAGCCCCAGCATTTT
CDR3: CASRDGQGGQPQHF

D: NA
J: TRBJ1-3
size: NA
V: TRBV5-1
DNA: TGCGCCAGCAGCTTGCAGGACTCTGGAAACACCATATATTTT
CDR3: CASSLQDSGNTIYF

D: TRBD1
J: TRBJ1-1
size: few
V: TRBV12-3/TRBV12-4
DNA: TGTGCCAGCAGTCCGGACAGGGTGAGGACTGAAGCTTTCTTT
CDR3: CASSPDRVRTEAFF

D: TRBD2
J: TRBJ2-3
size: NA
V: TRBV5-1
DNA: TGCGCCAGCAGCTTGGGACTAGCGGGGGTCATGGATACGCAGTATTTT
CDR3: CASSLGLAGVMDTQYF

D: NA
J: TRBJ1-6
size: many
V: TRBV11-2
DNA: TGTGCCAGCGCAACCACCAGCTTTAATTCACCCCTCCACTTT
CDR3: CASATTSFNSPLHF

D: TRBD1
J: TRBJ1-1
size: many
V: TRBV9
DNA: TGTGCCAGCAGCGTTGGGACAGGGGGCCACACTGAAGCTTTCTTT
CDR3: CASSVGTGGHTEAFF

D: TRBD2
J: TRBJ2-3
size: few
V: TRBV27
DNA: TGTGCCAGCTACCGGAGAAGCGGGGGAAGCACAGATACGCAGTATTTT
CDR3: CASYRRSGGSTDTQYF

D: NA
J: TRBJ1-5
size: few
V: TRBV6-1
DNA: TGTGCCAGCAGTGAGTGGGCAAGGGGCCCTCAGCCCCAGCATTTT
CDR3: CASSEWARGPQPQHF

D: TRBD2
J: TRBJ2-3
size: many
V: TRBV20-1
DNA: TGCAGTGCTAGTGGCGGGGGAAGCACAGATACGCAGTATTTT
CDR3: CSASGGGSTDTQYF

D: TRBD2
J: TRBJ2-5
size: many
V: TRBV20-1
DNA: TGCAGTGCTAGTTCCAGCGGGGGGGCCGGTGAGACCCAGTACTTC
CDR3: CSASSSGGAGETQYF

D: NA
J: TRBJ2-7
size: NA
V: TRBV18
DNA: TGTGGCAGCTCACCAGGGTCTCGGCTGGTCGAGCAGTACTTC
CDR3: CGSSPGSRLVEQYF

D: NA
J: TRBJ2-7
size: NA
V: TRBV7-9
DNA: TGTGCCAGCAGCTTAGTAGGGGGTTTCGACGAGCAGTACTTC
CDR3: CASSLVGGFDEQYF

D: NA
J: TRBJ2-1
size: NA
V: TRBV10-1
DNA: TGCGCCAGCAGTCGGCAGCCATCCAATGAGCAGTTCTTC
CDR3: CASSRQPSNEQFF

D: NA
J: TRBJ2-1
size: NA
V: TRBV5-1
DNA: TGCGCCAGCAGCTCCCCAGGTGGAAGCCTATACAATGAGCAGTTCTTC
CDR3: CASSSPGGSLYNEQFF

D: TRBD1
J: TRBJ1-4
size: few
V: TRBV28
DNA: TGTGCCAGCAACCGGGACAGGGGGCCTGAAAAACTGTTTTTT
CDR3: CASNRDRGPEKLFF

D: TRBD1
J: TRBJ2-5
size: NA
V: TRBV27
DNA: TGTGCCAGCAGTTTAACGATAACGGGACAGGGTCCCCCAGAGACCCAGTACTTC
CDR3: CASSLTITGQGPPETQYF

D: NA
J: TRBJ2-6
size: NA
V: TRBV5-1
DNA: TGCGCCAGCAGCCCTAATCTCTCTGGGGCCAACGTCCTGACTTTC
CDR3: CASSPNLSGANVLTF

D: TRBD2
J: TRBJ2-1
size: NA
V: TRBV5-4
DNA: TGTGCCAGCAGCCCCGGACTAGCGGGGGACTCCGGGTCCTACAATGAGCAGTTCTTC
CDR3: CASSPGLAGDSGSYNEQFF

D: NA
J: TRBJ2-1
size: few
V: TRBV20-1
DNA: TGCAGTGCTAGTTCGGGGGACTCCTACAATGAGCAGTTCTTC
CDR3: CSASSGDSYNEQFF

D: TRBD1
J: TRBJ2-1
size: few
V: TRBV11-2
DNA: TGTGCCAGCACCCTGACAGGGGGCCTTCCGTCCAATGAGCAGTTCTTC
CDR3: CASTLTGGLPSNEQFF

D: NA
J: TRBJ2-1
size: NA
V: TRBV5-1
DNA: TGCGCCAGCAGCTTGAAGGGGGTCACCTACAATGAGCAGTTCTTC
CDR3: CASSLKGVTYNEQFF

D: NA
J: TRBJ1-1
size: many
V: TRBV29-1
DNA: TGCAGCGCCATATCCACTGAAGCTTTCTTT
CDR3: CSAISTEAFF

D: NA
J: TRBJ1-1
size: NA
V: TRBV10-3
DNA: TGTGCCAGCCTGAAAGAGGTGAACACTGAAGCTTTCTTT
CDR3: CASLKEVNTEAFF

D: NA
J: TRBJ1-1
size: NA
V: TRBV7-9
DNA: TGTGCCATCGGACAGAATTCGAACACTGAAGCTTTCTTT
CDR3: CAIGQNSNTEAFF

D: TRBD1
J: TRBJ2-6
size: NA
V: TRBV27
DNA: TGTGCCAGCAGAACCGGGACAGCGGAATGGTCTGGGACCAACGTCCTGACTTTC
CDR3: CASRTGTAEWSGTNVLTF

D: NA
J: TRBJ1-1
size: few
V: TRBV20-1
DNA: TGCAGTGCTAGGAGAGGGGGTGCTGAAGCTTTCTTT
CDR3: CSARRGGAEAFF

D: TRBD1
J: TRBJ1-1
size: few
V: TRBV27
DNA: TGTGCCAGCGGGACCCACTGGGGACAGGGCCCCGAAGCTTTCTTT
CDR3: CASGTHWGQGPEAFF

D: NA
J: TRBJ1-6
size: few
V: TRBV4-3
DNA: TGCGCCAGCAGGGCGGGTAGAGGTTCACCCCTCCACTTT
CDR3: CASRAGRGSPLHF

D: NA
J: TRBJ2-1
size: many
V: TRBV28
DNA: TGTGCCAGCAGAAGGGATGCCGACTACAATGAGCAGTTCTTC
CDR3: CASRRDADYNEQFF

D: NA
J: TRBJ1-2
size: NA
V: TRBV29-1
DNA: TGCAGCGTTGATCCAAGACGAGGGGACTATGGCTACACCTTC
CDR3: CSVDPRRGDYGYTF

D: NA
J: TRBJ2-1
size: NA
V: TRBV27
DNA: TGTGCCAGCAGTTTAGGGACAAACGGCGATGAGCAGTTCTTC
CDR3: CASSLGTNGDEQFF

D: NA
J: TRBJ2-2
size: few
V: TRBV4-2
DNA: TGTGCCAGCAGCCAGACAACGGGCGTCGGGGAGCTGTTTTTT
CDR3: CASSQTTGVGELFF

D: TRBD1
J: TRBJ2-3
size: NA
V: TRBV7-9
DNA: TGTGCCAGCAGCACCCCAGGGGGCAGCACAGATACGCAGTATTTT
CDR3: CASSTPGGSTDTQYF

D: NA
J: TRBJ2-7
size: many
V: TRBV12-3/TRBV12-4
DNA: TGTGCCAGCAGTTTCGGGGTGTCCTACGAGCAGTACTTC
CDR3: CASSFGVSYEQYF

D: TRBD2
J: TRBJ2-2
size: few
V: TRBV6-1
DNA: TGTGCCAGCAAGCTAGCGGGGGAAAACACCGGGGAGCTGTTTTTT
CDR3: CASKLAGENTGELFF

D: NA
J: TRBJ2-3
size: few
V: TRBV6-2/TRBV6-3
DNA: TGTGCCAGCAGTCGCCCAATCGAACGAGATACGCAGTATTTT
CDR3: CASSRPIERDTQYF

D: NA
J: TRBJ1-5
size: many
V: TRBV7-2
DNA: TGTGCCAGCAGCCGGGCGGGCAATCAGCCCCAGCATTTT
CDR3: CASSRAGNQPQHF

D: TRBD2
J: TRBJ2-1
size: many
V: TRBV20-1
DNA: TGCAGTGCTAGGGGGACTACGATCAGAGAGCAGTTCTTC
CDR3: CSARGTTIREQFF

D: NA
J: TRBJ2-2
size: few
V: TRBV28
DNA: TGTGCCAGCAGTTTAACATCGAACACCGGGGAGCTGTTTTTT
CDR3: CASSLTSNTGELFF

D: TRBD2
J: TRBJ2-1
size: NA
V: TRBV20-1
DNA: TGCAGTGCTAGTACAACCCTTAAAGCGGGGCTCTCCTACAATGAGCAGTTCTTC
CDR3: CSASTTLKAGLSYNEQFF

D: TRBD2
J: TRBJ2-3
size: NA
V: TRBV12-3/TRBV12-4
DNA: TGTGCCAGCAGCCCGGGGGGAGAGACAGATACGCAGTATTTT
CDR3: CASSPGGETDTQYF

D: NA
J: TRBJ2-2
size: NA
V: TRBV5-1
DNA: TGCGCCAGCAGCTTTTCCGACGATGGGGAGGCGAACACCGGGGAGCTGTTTTTT
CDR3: CASSFSDDGEANTGELFF

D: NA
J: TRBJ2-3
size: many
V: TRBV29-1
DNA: TGCAGCGCAAGAGGGGACCAGTATTTTTCAGATACGCAGTATTTT
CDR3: CSARGDQYFSDTQYF

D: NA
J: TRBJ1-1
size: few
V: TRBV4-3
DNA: TGCGCCAGCAGCCAAGCTTCTTTCACTGAAGCTTTCTTT
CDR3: CASSQASFTEAFF

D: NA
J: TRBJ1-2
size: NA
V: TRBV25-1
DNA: TGTGCCAGCAGTGCCCCTTTAGGGGGGGCTGAGGACTATGGCTACACCTTC
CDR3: CASSAPLGGAEDYGYTF

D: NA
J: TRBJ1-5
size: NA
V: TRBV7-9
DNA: TGTGCCAGCAGCTTACAGGGCACAAAAAATCAGCCCCAGCATTTT
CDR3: CASSLQGTKNQPQHF

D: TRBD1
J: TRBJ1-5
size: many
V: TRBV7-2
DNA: TGTGCCAGCAGCTCCAAGACAGGGTCGGGCAATCAGCCCCAGCATTTT
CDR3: CASSSKTGSGNQPQHF

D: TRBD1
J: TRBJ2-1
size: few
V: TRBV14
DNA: TGTGCCAGCAGAGGCAGGGGGAATGATGAGCAGTTCTTC
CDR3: CASRGRGNDEQFF

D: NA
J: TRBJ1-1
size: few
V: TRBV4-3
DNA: TGCGCCAGCAGCCGGGACGGGGCGGCTTTCTTT
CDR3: CASSRDGAAFF

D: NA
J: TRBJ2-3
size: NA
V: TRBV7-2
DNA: TGTGCCAGCAGCTTACAAAGCGGGTCAAAGGGGCGTCAAGATACGCAGTATTTT
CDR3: CASSLQSGSKGRQDTQYF

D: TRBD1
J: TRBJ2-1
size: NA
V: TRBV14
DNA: TGTGCCAGCAGCCAAGAATTCAGGGGGATGGGGCAGTTCTTC
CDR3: CASSQEFRGMGQFF

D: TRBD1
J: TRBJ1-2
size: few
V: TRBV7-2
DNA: TGTGCCAGCAGAAAACAGGGGAACTATGGCTACACCTTC
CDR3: CASRKQGNYGYTF